The 10 T cell receptor beta chains listed next were all sequenced from one sample in a study of T cells in Graves' hyperthyroidism and ophthalmopathy. Template material for amplifying TCR beta CDR3 regions consisted of RNA transcripts. First-round RT-PCR targeting the TCR CDR3 was performed with the HTBI primer set. TCRdb redid the calling of the multiplex PCR reads with MiXCR, one entry per CDR3 protein. This repertoire shows 600,000 to 900,000 distinct CDR3 sequences, about a sixth found once; its top ten account for about 8.4%. Sequenced: blood. Receptors were obtained from a man aged 18 to 30 with Graves' hyperthyroidism.

This clonotype was observed many times. This rearrangement joins TRBV20-1 to TRBJ1-5; 12 positions match TRBD1. The CDR3 covers 14 residues. V was pared by 6 bases and J by 7 bases, with 7 bases of the junction left unmatched. The V gene's germline CDR1 is DFQATT and CDR2 SNEGSKA (reference sequence). The DNA for the CDR3 is TGCAGTGCAAAGGGACAGGGGGCTAAACAGCCCCAGCATTTT. Translated: CSAKGQGAKQPQHF.

This clonotype was detected a few times. The CDR3 sequence: CASSFPGLGDNEQFF. CDR3 sequence (DNA): TGTGCCAGCAGCTTCCCGGGACTAGGGGACAATGAGCAGTTCTTC. The chain combines TRBV7-2 with TRBJ2-1; 8 positions agree with TRBD2. The germline CDR1 and CDR2 sequences are SGHTA and FQGNSA. The CDR3 is made up of 15 amino acids. With V trimmed by 3 bases and J by 5 bases, 6 bases remained unmatched. The whole variable domain, remainder taken from reference TRBV7-2 and TRBJ2-1, is GAGVSQSPSNKVTEKGKDVELRCDPISGHTALYWYRQSLGQGLEFLIYFQGNSAPDKSGLPSDRFSAERTGGSVSTLTIQRTQQEDSAVYLCASSFPGLGDNEQFFGPGTRLTVL.

The chain has TRBV20-1 and TRBJ2-3; tentative D call: TRBD2 (6 bases). In germline, CDR1 is DFQATT, CDR2 SNEGSKA (reference sequence). The CDR3 runs to 13 residues. V lost 3 bases, J lost 5 bases, and 12 bases lay in between. The CDR3: CSARTGSLDTQYF. The CDR3, as DNA: TGCAGTGCTAGGACCGGGAGTTTAGATACGCAGTATTTT.

The V call is TRBV15, the J call TRBJ2-3, with D perhaps being TRBD1 or TRBD2 (5 bases each). The CDR3 runs 16 residues. Germline CDR1 is LNHNV and CDR2 is YYDKDF (reference sequence). V was cut by 0 bases and J by 0 bases, with 10 bases left in between. CDR3 sequence: CATSRDQRGSTDTQYF. The CDR3 coding sequence is TGTGCCACCAGCAGAGATCAGAGGGGAAGCACAGATACGCAGTATTTT.

In its sample, this clonotype was seen a few times. This chain joins TRBV20-1 and TRBJ2-7; TRBD1 is a possible D gene (6 bases). Germline V CDR1 and CDR2: DFQATT, SNEGSKA (reference sequence). The CDR3 loop spans 12 amino acids. Between the trimmed V and J ends, which lost 8 bases and 1 base, there was a span of 12 bases. For the CDR3, the DNA is TGCAGTCGAAACAGGGTTTCCTACGAGCAGTACTTC. Amino acids: CSRNRVSYEQYF.

V and J are TRBV19 and TRBJ2-5; 7 nucleotides match TRBD2. Germline V gene sequence: CDR1 LNHDA, CDR2 SQIVND (reference sequence). J lost 5 bases, V lost 6 bases, and 9 bases had no gene match. The CDR3 is made up of 14 amino acids. The CDR3 reads CASRPAGVRETQYF. The CDR3 DNA is TGTGCCAGTAGGCCGGCGGGGGTGCGTGAGACCCAGTACTTC.

This chain connects TRBV6-2 or TRBV6-3 to TRBJ2-7; unclear D gene. Trimming removed 0 bases from V and 2 bases from J, with 11 bases in between. The CDR3 length is 15 residues. CDR1 is MNHEY, CDR2 SVGEGT, per germline. The CDR3 loop is CASSYSIGIPYEQYF. The CDR3 DNA is TGTGCCAGCAGTTACTCGATAGGGATTCCCTACGAGCAGTACTTC.

This clonotype occurred many times. The rearrangement joins TRBV12-3 or TRBV12-4 to TRBJ2-1; TRBD2 aligns across 9 bases. The CDR3 contains 14 residues. V lost 7 bases, J lost 10 bases, and 11 bases stayed unmatched. In DNA form, the CDR3 reads TGTGCCAGCACCCGACTAGCGGCTTCCCTAGAGCAGTTCTTC. Translation: CASTRLAASLEQFF.

J is TRBJ2-3 and V is TRBV7-9; 8 nucleotides align to TRBD2. V lost 0 bases and J lost 5; bases outside the gene matches: 4. Germline V lookup: CDR1 SEHNR, CDR2 FQNEAQ (reference sequence). The CDR3 length is 15 residues. The CDR3 here is CASSLAAGAIDTQYF. The CDR3 bases are TGTGCCAGCAGCTTAGCAGCGGGAGCAATAGATACGCAGTATTTT.

As regards this clonotype: One end of the junction is discordant with germline, which a read error may explain. This chain uses TRBV14 with TRBJ2-4; TRBD2 agrees at 7 bases. CDR3 size: 14 residues. Germline CDR1 SGHDN, CDR2 FVKESK. The CDR3 region is CASSQGTTKNIQYF. In nucleotides, the CDR3 is TGTGCTAGCAGCCAAGGGACTACCAAAAACATTCAGTACTTC. Complete variable domain (other parts from reference TRBV14 and TRBJ2-4): EAGVTQFPSHSVIEKGQTVTLRCDPISGHDNLYWYRRVMGKEIKFLLHFVKESKQDESGMPNNRFLAERTGGTYSTLKVQPAELEDSGVYFCASSQGTTKNIQYFGAGTRLSVL.